This passage covers 2 T cell receptor beta chains from one sample sequenced in a study of blood T cell repertoires in COVID-19. The repertoire was sequenced with immunoSEQ multiplex PCR; TCRdb's copy has only in-frame clones and lacks some. This table has hundreds of thousands of clones, about 87% appearing once. Sequencing was carried out using PBMCs or T cells enriched from blood (not recorded which). Receptors were obtained from a woman aged 50 to 65 who had recovered from COVID-19.

This clone was detected only once. This rearrangement joins TRBV6-5 to TRBJ1-2; D is unresolved. V lost 4 bases, J lost 5 bases, and 8 bases lay in between. The CDR3 totals 12 residues. In germline, CDR1 is MNHEY, CDR2 SVGAGI. The CDR3 nucleotides read TGTGCCAGCAGTTCTTCTCCGTATGGCTACACCTTC. It specifies CASSSSPYGYTF.

J is TRBJ2-1 and V is TRBV9, with TRBD2 matching over 13 bases. The junction had 2 bases not matched to a gene; V was cut back by 0 bases and J by 8 bases. The CDR3 loop spans 15 amino acids. Germline assignment: CDR1 SGDLS and CDR2 YYNGEE. The CDR3 here is CASSVGTSGSYEQFF. In DNA form, the CDR3 reads TGTGCCAGCAGCGTAGGGACTAGCGGGAGCTATGAGCAGTTCTTC. Filled out from reference TRBV9 and TRBJ2-1, the complete variable domain reads DSGVTQTPKHLITATGQRVTLRCSPRSGDLSVYWYQQSLDQGLQFLIQYYNGEERAKGNILERFSAQQFPDLHSELNLSSLELGDSALYFCASSVGTSGSYEQFFGPGTRLTVL.